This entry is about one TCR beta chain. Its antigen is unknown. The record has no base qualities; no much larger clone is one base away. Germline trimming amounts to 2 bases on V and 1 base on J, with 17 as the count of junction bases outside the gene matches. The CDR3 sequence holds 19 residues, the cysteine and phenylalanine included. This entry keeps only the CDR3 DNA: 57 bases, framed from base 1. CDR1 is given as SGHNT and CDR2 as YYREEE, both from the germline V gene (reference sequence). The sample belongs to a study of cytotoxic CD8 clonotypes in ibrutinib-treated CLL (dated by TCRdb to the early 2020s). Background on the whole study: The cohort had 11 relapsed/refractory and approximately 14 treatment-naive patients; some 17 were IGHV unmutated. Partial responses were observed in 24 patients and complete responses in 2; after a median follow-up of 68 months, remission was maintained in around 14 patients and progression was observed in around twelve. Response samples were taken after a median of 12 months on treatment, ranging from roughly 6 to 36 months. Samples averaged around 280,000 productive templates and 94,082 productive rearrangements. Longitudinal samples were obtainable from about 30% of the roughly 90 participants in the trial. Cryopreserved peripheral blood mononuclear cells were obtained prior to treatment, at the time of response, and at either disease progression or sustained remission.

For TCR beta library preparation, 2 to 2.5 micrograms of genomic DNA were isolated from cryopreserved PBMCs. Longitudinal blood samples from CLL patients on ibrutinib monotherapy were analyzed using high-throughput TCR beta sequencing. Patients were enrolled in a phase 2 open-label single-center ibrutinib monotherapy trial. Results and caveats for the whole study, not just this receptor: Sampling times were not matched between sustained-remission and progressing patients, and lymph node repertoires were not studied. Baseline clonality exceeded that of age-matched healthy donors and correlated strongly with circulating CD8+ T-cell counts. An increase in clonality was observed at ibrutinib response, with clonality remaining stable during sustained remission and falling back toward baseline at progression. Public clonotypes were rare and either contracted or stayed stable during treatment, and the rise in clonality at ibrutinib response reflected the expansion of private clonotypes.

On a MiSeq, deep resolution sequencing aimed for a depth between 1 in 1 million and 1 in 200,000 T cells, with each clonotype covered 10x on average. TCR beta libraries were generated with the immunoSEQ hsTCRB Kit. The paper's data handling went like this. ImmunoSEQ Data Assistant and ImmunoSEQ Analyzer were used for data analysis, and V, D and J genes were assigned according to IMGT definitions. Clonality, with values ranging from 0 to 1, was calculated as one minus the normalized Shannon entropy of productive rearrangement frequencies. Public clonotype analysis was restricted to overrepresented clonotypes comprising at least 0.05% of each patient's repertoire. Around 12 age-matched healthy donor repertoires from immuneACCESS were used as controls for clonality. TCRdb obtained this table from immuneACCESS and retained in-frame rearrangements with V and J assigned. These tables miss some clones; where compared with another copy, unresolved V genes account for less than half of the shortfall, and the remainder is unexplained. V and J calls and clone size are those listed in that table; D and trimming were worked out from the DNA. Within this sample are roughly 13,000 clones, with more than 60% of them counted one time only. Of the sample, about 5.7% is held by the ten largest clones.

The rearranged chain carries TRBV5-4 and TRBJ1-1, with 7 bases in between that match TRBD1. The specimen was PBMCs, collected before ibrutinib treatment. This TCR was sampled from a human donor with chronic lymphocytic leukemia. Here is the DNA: TGTGCCAGCAGCTTAGGGGGCGGGACCGCTCAACGCTCGAACACTGAAGCTTTCTTT. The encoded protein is CASSLGGGTAQRSNTEAFF. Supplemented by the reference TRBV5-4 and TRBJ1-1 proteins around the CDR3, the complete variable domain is ETGVTQSPTHLIKTRGQQVTLRCSSQSGHNTVSWYQQALGQGPQFIFQYYREEENGRGNFPPRFSGLQFPNYSSELNVNALELDDSALYLCASSLGGGTAQRSNTEAFFGQGTRLTVV.